This entry concerns a single T cell receptor beta chain. Its antigen is unknown. The record originates from a study of cytomegalovirus exposure and HLA in healthy donors. Study observations and caveats: In an earlier analysis, most TCR beta V segments were productive about 87% or about 30% of the time. In a later analysis, across HLA loci, associated TCR counts were highest for DRB1, lowest for HLA-C. A missense DCLRE1C variant was associated with V- and J-gene trimming of TCR beta chains in a later analysis, and an independent cohort replicated the association.

Primers included in the PCR were 60 Vbeta and 13 Jbeta primers. Sequencing used immunoSEQ multiplex PCR; TCRdb keeps in-frame clones, though not all of them. The profile shows tens of thousands of clones, 75% to 80% of them singletons. The receptor was derived from a man in his forties in good health and CMV-seronegative. Source material: PBMCs.

The CDR3 DNA reads as TGTGCCAGCAGCGCCGCGGGTGCGGGAAACACCATATATTTT. Translated, it gives CASSAAGAGNTIYF. The chain links TRBV9 to TRBJ1-3, with no clear D. Germline V lookup: CDR1 SGDLS, CDR2 YYNGEE. The CDR3 length is 14 residues. V lost 3 bases and J lost 4, with 11 bases in between.